This TCR beta chain was documented in a study of blood T cell repertoires in COVID-19. For the study at large: There were acute and convalescent COVID-19 samples, and they came from the United States, Italy and Spain. From T cells, B-cell-depleted T cells, or PBMCs came the material, which was cDNA or gDNA.

Source study methods: Researchers report that nucleated cell counts were estimated from reference gene primer amplification. Using immunoSEQ multiplex PCR, the repertoire was profiled, and TCRdb retains in-frame clones only, with some absent. V, J and clone size were drawn from that table, and D and trimming were deduced from the DNA. The sample records fewer than 250,000 clones, roughly 90% being singletons. The germline V gene has CDR1 SGHVS and CDR2 FNYEAQ. Trimming cost V 4 bases and J 4 bases, with 20 bases left between them. The CDR3 loop spans 17 amino acids. This clone was seen more than once but under ten times.

The sample consisted of peripheral blood. The gene calls are TRBV7-6 and TRBJ1-5; a weak D match, TRBD1 (5 bases). This clonotype originated in a woman aged 55-69 years with acute or convalescent COVID-19. The CDR3 DNA is TGTGCCAGCAGCTCCCAGGGCGGGGTTGGAGATAATCAGCCCCAGCATTTT. Translation gives CASSSQGGVGDNQPQHF.